The clone carrying this T cell receptor (beta chain) showed up many times. The data derive from a study of neurological immune-mediated disorders. 5'RACE generated cDNA with 10-nucleotide random UMIs. TCRdb passed the 5' RACE reads through MiXCR, listing each CDR3 protein once. The sample yields about 21,000 distinct CDR3 sequences, about 6.2% seen once. The TCR was taken from a man younger than 35 in good health. Sequenced: CD8+ T cells from blood.

CDR3 region: CASSSRTSAVDTQYF. The CDR3 DNA reads as TGTGCCAGCAGCTCCCGGACTAGCGCTGTTGATACGCAGTATTTT. The chain links TRBV5-5 to TRBJ2-3; the match to TRBD2 covers 9 bases. Trimming removed 3 bases from V and 6 bases from J; junction bases left unmatched: 8. CDR3 size: 15 residues. Germline V lookup: CDR1 SGHKS, CDR2 YYEKEE (reference sequence).